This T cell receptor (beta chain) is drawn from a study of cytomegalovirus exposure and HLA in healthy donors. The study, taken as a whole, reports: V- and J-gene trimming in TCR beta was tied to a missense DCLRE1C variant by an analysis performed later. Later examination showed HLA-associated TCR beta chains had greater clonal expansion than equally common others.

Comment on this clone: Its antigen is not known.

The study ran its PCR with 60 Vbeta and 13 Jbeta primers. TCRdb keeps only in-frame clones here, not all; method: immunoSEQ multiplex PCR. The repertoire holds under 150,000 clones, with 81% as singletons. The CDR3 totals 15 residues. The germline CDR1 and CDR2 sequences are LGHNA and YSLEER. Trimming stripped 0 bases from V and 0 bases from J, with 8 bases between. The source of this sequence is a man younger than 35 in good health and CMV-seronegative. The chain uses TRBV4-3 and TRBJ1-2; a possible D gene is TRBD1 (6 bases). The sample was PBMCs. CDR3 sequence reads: CASSQDGQSNYGYTF. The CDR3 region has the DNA TGCGCCAGCAGCCAAGATGGACAGTCTAACTATGGCTACACCTTC.